Listed below are T cell receptor beta chains from one sample, sequenced in a study of graft-versus-host responses after intestinal transplantation. These receptors have no known antigen. The repertoire was sequenced with immunoSEQ multiplex PCR; TCRdb's copy has only in-frame clones and lacks some. The sample carries more than 90,000 clones, 90% to 95% recorded once. This sample comprised unstimulated CD8+ T cells sorted from spleen or lymph node cells, obtained before transplant. Receptors originate from a human donor who was the organ donor for an intestinal transplant. The CDR3 runs from the conserved cysteine through the conserved F or W. D genes are given only for firm matches. Clone size is stated in some rows and not others, as once, few, many or a class when expanded.

>-|TRBV6-6|TRBJ2-3|-
TGTGCCAGCAGTGTGGGGAGGCGCACAGATACGCAGTATTTT
CASSVGRRTDTQYF
>-|TRBV28|TRBJ2-7|-
TGTGCCAGCTCAGCGGGCCTTTTGTACGAGCAGTACTTC
CASSAGLLYEQYF
>-|TRBV27|TRBJ2-7|TRBD1
TGTGCCAGCAGCTGGACAGGGAGCCCTACCTCTCTCTACGAGCAGTACTTC
CASSWTGSPTSLYEQYF
>-|TRBV9|TRBJ1-2|TRBD1
TGTGCCAGCAGCCCTGCTGACAGGGTGGGAGGCTACACCTTC
CASSPADRVGGYTF
>-|TRBV19|TRBJ1-3|-
TGTGCCAGTAGTGGGGGGGAGGAACCCTACTCTGGAAACACCATATATTTT
CASSGGEEPYSGNTIYF
>-|TRBV6-1|TRBJ1-1|-
TGTGCCAGCGGGACGCGAGCTTTCTTT
CASGTRAFF
>-|TRBV4-1|TRBJ2-3|TRBD2
TGCGCCAGCAGCCAAGGGGGCCGCGGGAGGGGGCAAGGAGATACGCAGTATTTT
CASSQGGRGRGQGDTQYF
>-|TRBV4-1|TRBJ2-7|-
TGCGCCAGCAGCCAAGACCCTGCTGGTTACGAGCAGTACTTC
CASSQDPAGYEQYF
>once|TRBV7-9|TRBJ2-7|TRBD1
TGTGCCAGCAGCCTTACCGGGACAGGGTACGAGCAGTACTTC
CASSLTGTGYEQYF
>-|TRBV6-5|TRBJ2-3|-
TGTGCCAGCAGTTACTCGAAACCAAGCACAGATACGCAGTATTTT
CASSYSKPSTDTQYF
>once|TRBV7-8|TRBJ1-5|-
TGTGCCAGCAGTTTAGCCCCACAGAGACTTAGCAATCAGCCCCAGCATTTT
CASSLAPQRLSNQPQHF
>-|TRBV21-1|TRBJ2-7|-
TGTGCCAGCAGCAAAGCCCGGGGGCTGAACGAGCAGTACTTC
CASSKARGLNEQYF
>once|TRBV6-6|TRBJ1-5|-
TGTGCCAGCAGTTACTCAGGAGCTAGCAATCAGCCCCAGCATTTT
CASSYSGASNQPQHF
>-|TRBV19|TRBJ2-7|TRBD1
TGTGCCAGTAGTCAGACACAGGGGCCCTACGAGCAGTACTTC
CASSQTQGPYEQYF
>-|TRBV30|TRBJ2-1|TRBD2
TGTGCCTGGAGTGCCGGGACTAGCGGCCTTTCCCACAATGAGCAGTTCTTC
CAWSAGTSGLSHNEQFF
>-|TRBV5-5|TRBJ2-7|-
TGTGCCAGCAGCTTGATGGGGCAGGGTCTGAGCCCCGTCTCTGCGGGCCAGTACTTC
CASSLMGQGLSPVSAGQYF
>-|TRBV10-2|TRBJ2-1|-
TGCGCCAGCAGTGAGGACTACAATGAGCAGTTCTTC
CASSEDYNEQFF
>-|TRBV7-8|TRBJ2-7|-
TGTGCCAGCAGCTTTAGCGCAGGCCGAGGCTCCGAGCAGTACTTC
CASSFSAGRGSEQYF
>-|TRBV19|TRBJ1-1|-
TGTGCCAGTAGTACAGTCACTGAAGCTTTCTTT
CASSTVTEAFF
>-|TRBV7-9|TRBJ2-7|-
TGTGCCAGCAGCCATCCGGACATATACGAGCAGTACTTC
CASSHPDIYEQYF
>-|TRBV5-7|TRBJ1-4|-
TGTGCCAGCAGCCTTTTGGGACGTTGGGGAACTAATGAAAAACTGTTTTTT
CASSLLGRWGTNEKLFF
>-|TRBV27|TRBJ1-1|-
TGTGCCAGTCGACCCTCGGGGAACACTGAAGCTTTCTTT
CASRPSGNTEAFF
>few|TRBV19|TRBJ2-7|-
TGTGCCAGTAGTATAGTAGGCAACCTCGAGCAGTACTTC
CASSIVGNLEQYF
>-|TRBV4-1|TRBJ2-7|TRBD2
TGCGCCAGCAGCCAAGAAGCTAGCGGTAACCTCGGGCAGTACTTC
CASSQEASGNLGQYF
>-|TRBV7-2|TRBJ1-5|-
TGTGCCAGCAGCTTAAAAGCCTCCGGAGGTCGCAATCAGCCCCAGCATTTT
CASSLKASGGRNQPQHF
>-|TRBV2|TRBJ2-7|TRBD1
TGTGCCAGCAGTTTTCCGGGGACAGACTACGAGCAGTACTTC
CASSFPGTDYEQYF
>-|TRBV27|TRBJ1-2|-
TGTGCCAGCAGCCCAACTCTCGGGGCCTTGGGCTATGGCTACACCTTC
CASSPTLGALGYGYTF
>-|TRBV27|TRBJ1-2|TRBD1
TGTGCCAGCAGTTTGACAGGGGTCTATGGCTACACCTTC
CASSLTGVYGYTF
>-|TRBV4-3|TRBJ2-1|TRBD2
TGCGCCAGCAGCCAAGATCTTTCGGGACTAGCCTACAATGAGCAGTTCTTC
CASSQDLSGLAYNEQFF
>-|TRBV5-4|TRBJ2-6|-
TGTGCCAGCAGCTTGGTAACATTCAACGTCCTGACTTTC
CASSLVTFNVLTF
>-|TRBV6-1|TRBJ2-7|TRBD2
TGTGCCAGCAGTGAATGGGCTGGACTAGAATCCTACGAGCAGTACTTC
CASSEWAGLESYEQYF
>-|TRBV6-5|TRBJ2-7|-
TGTGCCAGCAGTTACTCGAGTTTCGCCCCTATGGAGCAGTACTTC
CASSYSSFAPMEQYF
>-|TRBV11-2|TRBJ1-1|TRBD1
TGTGCCAGCAGCTGGACCCAGGGGGGCAACACTGAAGCTTTCTTT
CASSWTQGGNTEAFF
>-|TRBV28|TRBJ2-1|-
TGTGCCAGCGGGGACGGAGGATACAATGAGCAGTTCTTC
CASGDGGYNEQFF